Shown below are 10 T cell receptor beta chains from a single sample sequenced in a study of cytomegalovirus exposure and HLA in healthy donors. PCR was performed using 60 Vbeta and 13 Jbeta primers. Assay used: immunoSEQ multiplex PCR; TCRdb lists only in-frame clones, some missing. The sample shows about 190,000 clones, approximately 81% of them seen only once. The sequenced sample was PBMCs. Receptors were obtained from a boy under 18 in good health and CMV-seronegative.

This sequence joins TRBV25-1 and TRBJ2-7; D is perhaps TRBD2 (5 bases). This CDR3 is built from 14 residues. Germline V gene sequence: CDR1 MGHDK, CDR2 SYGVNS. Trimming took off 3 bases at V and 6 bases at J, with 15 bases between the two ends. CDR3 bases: TGTGCCAGCAGTGAGGGAAATTGGGGAGCCGAGCAGTACTTC. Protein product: CASSEGNWGAEQYF.

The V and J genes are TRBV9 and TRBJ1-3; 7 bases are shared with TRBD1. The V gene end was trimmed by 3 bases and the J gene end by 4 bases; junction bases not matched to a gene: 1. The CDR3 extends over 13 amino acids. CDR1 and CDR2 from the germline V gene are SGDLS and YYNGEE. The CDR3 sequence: CASSEGAGNTIYF. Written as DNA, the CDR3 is TGTGCCAGCAGCGAGGGGGCAGGAAACACCATATATTTT.

The CDR3 reads CASSEDRGDEQFF. The CDR3 bases are TGCGCCAGCAGCGAGGACAGGGGCGATGAGCAGTTCTTC. This chain joins TRBV5-1 and TRBJ2-1; 9 positions match TRBD1. Germline lookup yields CDR1 SGHRS and CDR2 YFSETQ. The CDR3 runs 13 residues. V lost 4 bases and J lost 8; bases outside the gene matches: 4.

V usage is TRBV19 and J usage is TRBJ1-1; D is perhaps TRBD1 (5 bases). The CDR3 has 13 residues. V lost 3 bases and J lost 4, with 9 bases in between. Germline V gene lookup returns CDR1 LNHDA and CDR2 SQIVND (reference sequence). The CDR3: CASSIGGSTEAFF. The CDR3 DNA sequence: TGTGCCAGTAGTATCGGGGGGAGCACTGAAGCTTTCTTT.

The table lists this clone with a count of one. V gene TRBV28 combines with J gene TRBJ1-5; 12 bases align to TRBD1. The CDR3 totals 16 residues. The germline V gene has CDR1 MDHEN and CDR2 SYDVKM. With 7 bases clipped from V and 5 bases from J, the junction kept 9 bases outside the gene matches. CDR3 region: CASTLGQGAPYQPQHF. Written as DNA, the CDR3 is TGTGCCAGCACCCTGGGACAGGGGGCTCCTTATCAGCCCCAGCATTTT.

CDR3 in amino acids: CASSSWTSGSSYEQFF. For the CDR3, the DNA is TGTGCCAGTAGTTCGTGGACTAGCGGGAGTTCGTATGAGCAGTTCTTC. V usage is TRBV19 and J usage is TRBJ2-1, with TRBD2 identical over 13 bases. This CDR3 has 16 residues. Germline V CDR1 and CDR2: LNHDA, SQIVND (reference sequence). Trimming at V came to 5 bases and at J to 8 bases, leaving 9 bases not matched to a gene.

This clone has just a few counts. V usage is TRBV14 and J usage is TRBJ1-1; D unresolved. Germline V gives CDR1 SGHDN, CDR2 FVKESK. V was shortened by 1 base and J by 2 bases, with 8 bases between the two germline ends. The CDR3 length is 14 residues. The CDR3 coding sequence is TGTGCCAGCAGCCAAGTTCGGGTAAACACTGAAGCTTTCTTT. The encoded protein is CASSQVRVNTEAFF. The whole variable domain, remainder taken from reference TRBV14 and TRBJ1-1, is EAGVTQFPSHSVIEKGQTVTLRCDPISGHDNLYWYRRVMGKEIKFLLHFVKESKQDESGMPNNRFLAERTGGTYSTLKVQPAELEDSGVYFCASSQVRVNTEAFFGQGTRLTVV.

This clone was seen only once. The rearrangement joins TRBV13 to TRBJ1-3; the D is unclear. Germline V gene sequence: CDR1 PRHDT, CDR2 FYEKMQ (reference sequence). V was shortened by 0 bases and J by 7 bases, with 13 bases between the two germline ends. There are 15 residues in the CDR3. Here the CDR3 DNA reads TGTGCCAGCAGCTTAGGACCCCAAGCTCGGAACACCATATATTTT. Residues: CASSLGPQARNTIYF.

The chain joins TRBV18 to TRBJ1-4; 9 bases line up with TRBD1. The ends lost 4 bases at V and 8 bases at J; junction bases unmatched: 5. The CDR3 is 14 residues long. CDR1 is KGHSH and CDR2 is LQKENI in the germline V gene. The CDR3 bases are TGTGCCAGCTCACTCAGACAGGGGGAGGAAAAACTGTTTTTT. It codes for CASSLRQGEEKLFF.

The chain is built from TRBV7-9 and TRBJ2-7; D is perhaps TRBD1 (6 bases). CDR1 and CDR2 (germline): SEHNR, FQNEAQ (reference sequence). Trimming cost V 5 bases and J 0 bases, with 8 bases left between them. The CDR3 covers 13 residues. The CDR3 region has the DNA TGTGCCAGCAGCGGGACACACTCCTACGAGCAGTACTTC. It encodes CASSGTHSYEQYF.